Listed below are T cell receptor beta chains from one sample, sequenced in a study of T cell repertoires in cytomegalovirus infection. TCRdb reprocessed the reads via MiXCR and lists one record per CDR3 protein. Of over 300,000 distinct CDR3 sequences in the sample, about 17% were seen once. The sample taken for sequencing was PBMCs. The receptors were gathered from a human donor in good health (CMV status not recorded). Some clones in this sample may be carry-over from other donors' samples. The CDR3 runs from the conserved cysteine through the conserved F or W. Each record gives: V gene, D gene, clone size, J gene, CDR3 DNA, CDR3 protein. D genes are given only for firm matches. Expanded clones get a size class; other rows say once, few or many, or leave the size out.

>TRBV4-1|.|few|TRBJ2-1
TGCGCCAGCAGCCCCGAGAACCAGGTACAGTTCTTC
CASSPENQVQFF
>TRBV7-6|.|many|TRBJ2-5
TGTGCCAGCAGCTTATACCGTGAGACCCAGTACTTC
CASSLYRETQYF
>TRBV7-9|TRBD1|once|TRBJ2-2
TGTGCCAGCAGCCCAAAGGGAGAGGGGGCCACCGGGGAGCTGTTTTTT
CASSPKGEGATGELFF
>TRBV12-3/TRBV12-4|.|.|TRBJ1-2
TGTGCCAGCAGTTTTTGGGACCAAGTCCTTTATGGCTACACCTTC
CASSFWDQVLYGYTF
>TRBV6-6|.|.|TRBJ1-4
TGTGCCAGCAGTTACGCCAGGGTGGCAACTAATGAAAAACTGTTTTTT
CASSYARVATNEKLFF
>TRBV12-3/TRBV12-4|TRBD1|.|TRBJ1-4
TGTGCCAGCAGCTTCCGGGGACAGGGCGGAAATATTAATGAAAAACTGTTTTTT
CASSFRGQGGNINEKLFF
>TRBV28|TRBD1|once|TRBJ1-5
TGTGCCAGCAGTACACAGGGGGCTCCCTATCAGCCCCAGCATTTT
CASSTQGAPYQPQHF
>TRBV28|.|many|TRBJ1-6
TGTGCCAGCAGCCCCGGGACAAGGGGTTCACCCCTCCACTTT
CASSPGTRGSPLHF
>TRBV28|.|many|TRBJ1-2
TGTGCCAGCAGTCCACGCCGGCCCGCTAACTATGGCTACACCTTC
CASSPRRPANYGYTF
>TRBV28|.|.|TRBJ1-2
TGTGCCAGCAGTGCAGCCGGGACTTCTAACTATGGCTACACCTTC
CASSAAGTSNYGYTF
>TRBV6-5|.|.|TRBJ2-7
TGTGTCAGCACTAACGGGGGGCTGGGGTCCTACGAGCAGTACTTC
CVSTNGGLGSYEQYF
>TRBV5-1|TRBD2|.|TRBJ2-1
TGCGCCAGCAGCTTGCTTGGGACTAGAGGGAATGAGCAGTTCTTC
CASSLLGTRGNEQFF
>TRBV7-2|TRBD1|many|TRBJ1-1
TGTGCCAGCAGCTTAGCTCGGGGGCAGGGGGCGTACGACACTGAAGCTTTCTTT
CASSLARGQGAYDTEAFF
>TRBV18|TRBD2|.|TRBJ2-7
TGTGCCAGCTCACCATTCCGGACTAGCGGGGGGTACGAGCAGTACTTC
CASSPFRTSGGYEQYF
>TRBV20-1|TRBD1|many|TRBJ1-1
TGCAGTGCTAACCCCGCAGGGGGCGTAAGCACTGAAGCTTTCTTT
CSANPAGGVSTEAFF
>TRBV7-9|TRBD1|.|TRBJ1-1
TGTGCCAGCAGCCTAATAAACAGGGGGCATGTTGGATCTTTCTTT
CASSLINRGHVGSFF
>TRBV7-3|.|few|TRBJ1-2
TGTGCCAGCAGCTACGAGGGATCGACTAACTATGGCTACACCTTC
CASSYEGSTNYGYTF
>TRBV27|TRBD1|many|TRBJ2-1
TGTGCCAGCAGTCCGGGCTCCGACAGGGGATCCTACAATGAGCAGTTCTTC
CASSPGSDRGSYNEQFF
>TRBV28|TRBD2|.|TRBJ2-2
TGTGCCAGCTTCTCAACTCCCGGGACTAGCGGGCCCGGGGAGCTGTTTTTT
CASFSTPGTSGPGELFF
>TRBV28|.|few|TRBJ1-2
TGTGCCAGCAGCTACACCCAAGGCGACTACACCTTC
CASSYTQGDYTF
>TRBV20-1|.|.|TRBJ2-3
TGCAGTGCCGCAAGACGGGGGCCCACAGATACGCAGTATTTT
CSAARRGPTDTQYF
>TRBV6-5|.|many|TRBJ1-6
TGTGCCAGCAGTTACTCGAGTAGGGGAGGTGGCAATTCACCCCTCCACTTT
CASSYSSRGGGNSPLHF
>TRBV7-6|TRBD1|.|TRBJ1-1
TGTGCCAGCAGCCCCGGGACAGGGGAGGGGATGAACACTGAAGCTTTCTTT
CASSPGTGEGMNTEAFF
>TRBV7-2|TRBD2|many|TRBJ2-3
TGTGCCAGCAGCCTTCGAGATAGCGGGGGTAGCACAGATACGCAGTATTTT
CASSLRDSGGSTDTQYF
>TRBV27|TRBD1|.|TRBJ2-2
TGTGCCAGCAGTTTATTTTGGCGGGACAGGGGGCCTTACGCCGGGGAGCTGTTTTTT
CASSLFWRDRGPYAGELFF
>TRBV19|TRBD1|.|TRBJ2-5
TGTGCCAGTAGTAACCCCGGGACAGCGAGGCAAGAGACCCAGTACTTC
CASSNPGTARQETQYF
>TRBV12-3/TRBV12-4|TRBD1|once|TRBJ1-5
TGTGCCAGCACTAACAGGGGGGGAGGCAATCAGCCCCAGCATTTT
CASTNRGGGNQPQHF
>TRBV20-1|.|.|TRBJ2-7
TGCAGTGCTAGCGACGGGGGCTACGAGCAGTACTTC
CSASDGGYEQYF
>TRBV28|TRBD2|.|TRBJ2-5
TGTGCCAGCAGTATCCCCGGGGGGGCAGGGGAGACCCAGTACTTC
CASSIPGGAGETQYF
>TRBV7-2|TRBD2|many|TRBJ2-1
TGTGCCAGCAGCCCCGCCTTGGCGGGGGGGTACAATGAGCAGTTCTTC
CASSPALAGGYNEQFF